A single sample is the source of the 17 T cell receptor beta chains below, sequenced in a study of vaccination and CD4 T cells after COVID-19. An Oncomine TCR Beta short-read assay was used to sequence the DNA from cultured CD4+ T cells. TCRdb re-analysed the PCR reads in MiXCR, keeping a single row per CDR3 protein. The sample yields about 15,000 distinct CDR3 sequences, around 60% seen once. Antigens for these TCRs are unknown. The treatment is: approximately nine-day PBMC culture with coronavirus spike peptide pools or control peptides (ViraFEST assay). Sequenced sample: CD4+ T cells from blood, cultured in vitro. These receptors all come from a human donor who had recovered from COVID-19.

By its share, this clonotype is medium-sized. The V call is TRBV27, the J call TRBJ2-6; the match to TRBD1 covers 10 bases. From germline, CDR1 is MNHEY and CDR2 SMNVEV (reference sequence). CDR3 length: 18 amino acids. The J segment lost 1 base and the V segment lost 5 bases, leaving 8 bases of the junction unmatched. CDR3 protein: CASSPLDRGLSGANVLTF. The CDR3, as DNA: TGTGCCAGCAGTCCGCTCGACAGGGGGCTTTCTGGGGCCAACGTCCTGACTTTC.

As for this clonotype: The germline gene is not matched at one end of the junction; a read error may be the cause. CDR3 protein: CSVFESQGLHF. DNA for the CDR3: TGCAGCGTTTTCGAATCACAGGGGCTACACTTC. The genes are TRBV29-1 and TRBJ2-7; 7 bases line up with TRBD1. Germline V gives CDR1 SQVTM, CDR2 ANQGSEA. The CDR3 has 11 residues.

The chain employs TRBV6-1 and TRBJ1-2; unclear D gene. Germline V CDR1 and CDR2: MNHNS, SASEGT. The CDR3 has 16 residues. V gave up 2 bases and J gave up 3 bases, with 16 bases separating them. DNA of the CDR3: TGTGCCAGCAGTGAAATCGGCGGCAGCCCCTACTATGGCTACACCTTC. It specifies CASSEIGGSPYYGYTF.

The chain uses TRBV7-9 and TRBJ2-1; 12 bases are a match to TRBD2. This CDR3 spans 14 amino acids. The J segment lost 8 bases and the V segment lost 5 bases, leaving 4 bases of the junction unmatched. Germline V gene lookup returns CDR1 SEHNR and CDR2 FQNEAQ (reference sequence). The CDR3: CASSPSGRGDEQFF. DNA of the CDR3: TGTGCCAGCAGCCCTAGCGGGAGGGGCGATGAGCAGTTCTTC. Full variable domain (remainder filled in from reference TRBV7-9 and TRBJ2-1): DTGVSQNPRHKITKRGQNVTFRCDPISEHNRLYWYRQTLGQGPEFLTYFQNEAQLEKSRLLSDRFSAERPKGSFSTLEIQRTEQGDSAMYLCASSPSGRGDEQFFGPGTRLTVL.

This clonotype came up a few times. The gene calls are TRBV7-2 and TRBJ2-2; no definite D call. The V gene lost 4 bases and the J gene lost 1 base, with 16 bases spanning the gap. Germline V gene lookup returns CDR1 SGHTA and CDR2 FQGNSA. The CDR3 extends over 17 amino acids. CDR3 loop: CASSSTPPRLNTGELFF. For the CDR3, the DNA is TGTGCCAGCAGCTCTACCCCCCCCAGATTGAACACCGGGGAGCTGTTTTTT.

The V gene is TRBV12-3 or TRBV12-4, the J gene TRBJ2-3; 7 bases align to TRBD1. Trimming cost V 5 bases and J 3 bases; bases outside gene matches: 5. The CDR3 has 14 residues. The CDR3 loop reads CASSRGTATDTQYF. The CDR3 DNA is TGTGCCAGCAGTAGAGGGACAGCTACAGATACGCAGTATTTT.

The chain has TRBV7-9 and TRBJ2-3, with 9 bases lining up with TRBD1. CDR3 length equals 16 residues. Germline trimming cut 4 bases from V and 4 bases from J; bases unmatched to any gene: 9. Germline V gives CDR1 SEHNR, CDR2 FQNEAQ (reference sequence). The CDR3 DNA follows: TGTGCCAGCAGCTCGGGACAGGGCCCATCCGCAGATACGCAGTATTTT. Its translation is CASSSGQGPSADTQYF. Variable domain in full (rest from reference TRBV7-9 and TRBJ2-3): DTGVSQNPRHKITKRGQNVTFRCDPISEHNRLYWYRQTLGQGPEFLTYFQNEAQLEKSRLLSDRFSAERPKGSFSTLEIQRTEQGDSAMYLCASSSGQGPSADTQYFGPGTRLTVL.

V is TRBV19 and J is TRBJ2-1; D remains ambiguous. Trimming pared 5 bases from V and 0 bases from J, leaving 11 bases between. The length of the CDR3 is 15 residues. Germline V gives CDR1 LNHDA, CDR2 SQIVND (reference sequence). The CDR3 sequence is CASSLGRSSYNEQFF. The CDR3 region has the DNA TGTGCCAGTAGTCTTGGCAGGAGCTCCTACAATGAGCAGTTCTTC.

This clonotype was recorded once. The gene calls are TRBV20-1 and TRBJ2-5; 11 bases line up with TRBD2. The CDR3 has 16 residues. The germline gives CDR1 DFQATT, CDR2 SNEGSKA (reference sequence). V was clipped by 4 bases and J by 5 bases; unmatched bases: 12. This chain's CDR3 is CSAIHSGGVGGETQYF. CDR3 sequence (DNA): TGCAGTGCTATACATAGCGGGGGGGTCGGTGGCGAGACCCAGTACTTC.

The V and J genes are TRBV15 and TRBJ2-2, with D perhaps matching TRBD1 (6 bases). Trimming removed 0 bases at V and 5 bases at J, with 7 bases between. The germline V gene encodes CDR1 LNHNV and CDR2 YYDKDF (reference sequence). The CDR3 consists of 14 residues. The CDR3 spells CATSRDRGTGELFF. The DNA of the CDR3 is TGTGCCACCAGCAGAGATAGGGGGACCGGGGAGCTGTTTTTT.

This clonotype was counted only a few times. The rearrangement joins TRBV24-1 to TRBJ1-2; maybe TRBD1 (5 bases). CDR3 length equals 15 residues. The germline CDR1 and CDR2 sequences are KGHDR and SFDVKD. V lost 8 bases and J lost 7, with 22 bases in between. CDR3 sequence (DNA): TGTGCCACCACTGGTTGGGGACGGCCCAGGCGTGGCTACACCTTC. Protein sequence: CATTGWGRPRRGYTF.

Points on this clonotype: Relative to the germline gene, one junction end is altered; a read error may explain this. The chain uses TRBV11-2 and TRBJ2-5, with D tentatively TRBD2 (7 bases). The CDR3 runs 16 residues. Germline V gene data show CDR1 as SGHAT and CDR2 as FQNNGV. CDR3 loop: CASSLDPGGPQETRYF. The CDR3 bases are TGTGCCAGCAGCTTAGATCCCGGGGGGCCCCAAGAGACCCGGTACTTC.

The gene calls are TRBV20-1 and TRBJ1-5; D uncertain. The CDR3 runs to 13 residues. V was trimmed by 6 bases and J by 0 bases, leaving 9 bases between them. CDR1 DFQATT and CDR2 SNEGSKA come from the germline V gene (reference sequence). CDR3 region: CSANTASNQPQHF. CDR3 nucleotide sequence: TGCAGTGCAAATACAGCTAGCAATCAGCCCCAGCATTTT.

This chain joins TRBV7-9 and TRBJ2-7, with D unresolved. The CDR3 extends over 12 amino acids. Germline V CDR1 and CDR2: SEHNR, FQNEAQ (reference sequence). Trimming took 8 bases from V and 3 from J, leaving 11 bases between them. CDR3 bases: TGTGCCAGCGAGGATCATGACTACGAGCAGTACTTC. Protein sequence: CASEDHDYEQYF.

The chain links TRBV24-1 to TRBJ2-5; TRBD1 matches at 7 bases. V dropped 3 bases and J dropped 5; count of bases not matched to a gene: 8. Germline values: CDR1 KGHDR, CDR2 SFDVKD. The CDR3 is made up of 15 amino acids. The CDR3 reads CATSDTTGAWETQYF. The CDR3 nucleotides read TGTGCCACCAGTGATACCACAGGGGCGTGGGAGACCCAGTACTTC.

This clonotype has just one count. The chain's CDR3 is CASSQEWRDRGRRGLGYTF. The CDR3 DNA follows: TGTGCCAGCAGCCAAGAGTGGAGGGACAGGGGGCGCAGGGGTCTCGGCTACACCTTC. The V and J genes are TRBV27 and TRBJ1-2; 12 nucleotides match TRBD1. This CDR3 has 19 residues. Germline CDR1 and CDR2: MNHEY and SMNVEV (reference sequence). V trimming: 6 bases; J trimming: 8 bases; junction bases outside the gene matches: 22.

This clonotype was counted a few times. The gene calls are TRBV15 and TRBJ1-2; D uncertain. CDR3 length: 15 amino acids. V was cut by 2 bases and J by 4 bases, with 14 bases left in between. The germline V gene encodes CDR1 LNHNV and CDR2 YYDKDF (reference sequence). The CDR3 nucleotides read TGTGCCACCAGCAGACAGGATCCGCGGAGCTATGGCTACACCTTC. It is translated as CATSRQDPRSYGYTF.